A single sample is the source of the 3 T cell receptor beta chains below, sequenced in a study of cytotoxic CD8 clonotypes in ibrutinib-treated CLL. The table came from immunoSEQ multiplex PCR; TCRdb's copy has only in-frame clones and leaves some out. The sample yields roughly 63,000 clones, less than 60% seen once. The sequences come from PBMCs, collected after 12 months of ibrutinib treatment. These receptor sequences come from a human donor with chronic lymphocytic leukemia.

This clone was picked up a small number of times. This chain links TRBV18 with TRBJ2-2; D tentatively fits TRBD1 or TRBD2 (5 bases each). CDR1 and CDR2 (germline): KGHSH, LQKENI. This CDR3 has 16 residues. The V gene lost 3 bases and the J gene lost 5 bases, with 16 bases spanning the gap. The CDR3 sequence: CASSPLGVGETGELFF. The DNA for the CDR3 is TGTGCCAGCTCACCCCTGGGGGTCGGAGAAACCGGGGAGCTGTTTTTT.

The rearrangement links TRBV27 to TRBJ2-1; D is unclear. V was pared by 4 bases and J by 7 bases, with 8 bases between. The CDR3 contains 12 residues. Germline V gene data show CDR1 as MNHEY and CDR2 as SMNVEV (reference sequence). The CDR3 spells CASSSGVNEQFF. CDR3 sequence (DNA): TGTGCCAGCAGTTCAGGAGTTAATGAGCAGTTCTTC.

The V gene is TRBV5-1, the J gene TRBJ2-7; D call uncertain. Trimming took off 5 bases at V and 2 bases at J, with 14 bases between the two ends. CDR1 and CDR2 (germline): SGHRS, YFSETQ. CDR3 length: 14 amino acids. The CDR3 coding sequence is TGCGCCAGCAGGGGCAGTAAAGGGCCCTACGAGCAGTACGTC. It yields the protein CASRGSKGPYEQYV.